This record looks at one T cell receptor (beta chain) sequence and its context. What it binds is unknown. This sample is drawn from a study of CD8 T cells in ankylosing spondylitis. The CDR3 covers 13 residues. Trimming removed 5 bases at V and 6 bases at J, with 13 bases between. Germline CDR1 DFQATT, CDR2 SNEGSKA (reference sequence). The TCR beta libraries were generated through quantitative 5'-RACE incorporating molecular barcodes. TCRdb passed the 5' RACE reads through MiXCR, listing each CDR3 protein once. The sample holds 300,000 to 350,000 distinct CDR3 sequences; 20% are singletons and the top ten take under 4%. Notes on the study in general: Typical of ankylosing spondylitis blood, it appeared, was a TCR beta motif of eight highly homologous variants.

The TCR was taken from a female donor with ankylosing spondylitis or in good health (not recorded which). Sequencing was carried out using blood, either unsorted or a sorted T cell fraction (not recorded which). The V call is TRBV20-1, the J call TRBJ2-2, with a weak D call TRBD1 (6 bases). The CDR3 sequence: CSARTGYPGELFF. The CDR3 DNA reads as TGCAGTGCTCGTACAGGGTATCCCGGGGAGCTGTTTTTT.